The 23 T cell receptor beta chains presented below share a single source sample, sequenced in a study of blood T cells in healthy people across ages. A sample-barcoded 5' primer and a J-beta primer mix were used in a second PCR of roughly 6 to 11 cycles. MiXCR was run by TCRdb on the 5' RACE reads, yielding one entry per CDR3 protein. The sample holds 450,000 to 600,000 distinct CDR3 sequences, around 27% seen once. This same sample was also part of a study on T cells of mothers and their children.

The sequencing input was blood. The receptors here all came from a boy under 10 years old in good health.

This clonotype appeared once. The rearrangement joins TRBV2 to TRBJ2-1; D call uncertain. Per germline, CDR1 SNHLY and CDR2 FYNNEI. This CDR3 has 13 residues. V lost 3 bases, J lost 7 bases, and 10 bases lay in between. CDR3 nucleotide sequence: TGTGCCAGCAGTGAGTTTCGTGGGAATGAGCAGTTCTTC. Translated: CASSEFRGNEQFF.

Many counts were recorded for this clonotype. The V call is TRBV5-1, the J call TRBJ1-5; no reliable D call. Germline V lookup: CDR1 SGHRS, CDR2 YFSETQ. This CDR3 region has 12 residues. Trimming left V 4 bases short and J 9 bases short, with 11 bases between. CDR3 protein: CASSNRETPQHF. The CDR3 DNA follows: TGCGCCAGCAGCAACCGAGAAACGCCCCAGCATTTT.

The chain has TRBV4-3 and TRBJ1-2; TRBD1 matches at 7 bases. The junction had 10 bases not matched to a gene; V was cut back by 0 bases and J by 6 bases. The CDR3 runs 16 residues. CDR1 and CDR2 (germline): LGHNA, YSLEER. CDR3 sequence (DNA): TGCGCCAGCAGCCAAGATCCTGGTTGGGACAGTGATGGCTACACCTTC. It encodes CASSQDPGWDSDGYTF.

This clonotype came up a few times. J is TRBJ2-3 and V is TRBV6-6; D gene ambiguous. The CDR3 consists of 14 residues. The V end was cut by 6 bases, the J end by 0 bases, with 10 bases between. Looked up from germline, CDR1 is MNHNY and CDR2 is SVGAGI (reference sequence). Here the CDR3 reads CASSSQISTDTQYF. CDR3 in DNA: TGTGCCAGCAGCTCACAGATTAGCACAGATACGCAGTATTTT.

In this sample, this clonotype turned up a few times. The CDR3 region is CAWSSSSYEQYF. CDR3 sequence (DNA): TGTGCCTGGAGTTCAAGCTCCTACGAGCAGTACTTC. The chain links TRBV30 to TRBJ2-7; the D is unclear. The CDR3 spans 12 residues. Germline values: CDR1 GTSNPN, CDR2 SVGIG (reference sequence). Trimming stripped 2 bases from V and 0 bases from J, with 5 bases between.

This clonotype was seen a few times. The V and J genes are TRBV12-3 or TRBV12-4 and TRBJ2-4; D is ambiguous. Trimming pared 3 bases from V and 5 bases from J, leaving 14 bases between. This CDR3 has 15 residues. CDR3 sequence reads: CASSFSGPTQNIQYF. DNA of the CDR3: TGTGCCAGCAGTTTTAGTGGTCCCACCCAAAACATTCAGTACTTC.

This clonotype was seen a few times. The chain is built from TRBV20-1 and TRBJ2-5; 8 bases fit TRBD2. V lost 5 bases to trimming and J lost 1 base; unmatched junction nucleotides: 6. The CDR3 extends over 14 amino acids. Germline V CDR1 and CDR2: DFQATT, SNEGSKA (reference sequence). The CDR3 loop reads CSAPIAGTQETQYF. CDR3 DNA sequence: TGCAGTGCTCCTATAGCGGGGACCCAAGAGACCCAGTACTTC.

The chain carries TRBV27 and TRBJ2-1, with TRBD2 matching over 7 bases. The germline CDR1 and CDR2 sequences are MNHEY and SMNVEV (reference sequence). Trimming cost V 5 bases and J 7 bases; bases outside gene matches: 17. CDR3 length equals 17 residues. This CDR3 is CASSPRAGRYIGNEQFF. As DNA, the CDR3 is TGTGCCAGCAGTCCTCGAGCGGGAAGGTATATAGGGAATGAGCAGTTCTTC.

The chain links TRBV6-6 to TRBJ1-6, with D possibly TRBD1 on 6 matching bases. Trimming pared 6 bases from V and 9 bases from J, leaving 18 bases between. The germline gives CDR1 MNHNY, CDR2 SVGAGI (reference sequence). The CDR3 covers 15 residues. This CDR3 reads CASRPAGGRGSPLHF. The DNA of the CDR3 is TGTGCCAGCAGGCCAGCCGGGGGGCGAGGTTCACCCCTCCACTTT.

J is TRBJ1-5 and V is TRBV7-2, with 8 positions matching TRBD1. V trimming: 5 bases; J trimming: 7 bases; junction bases outside the gene matches: 10. The CDR3 contains 15 residues. The germline CDR1 and CDR2 sequences are SGHTA and FQGNSA. CDR3: CASSANTGGRQPQHF. The CDR3 region has the DNA TGTGCCAGCAGCGCAAATACAGGGGGACGGCAGCCCCAGCATTTT.

Many counts were recorded for this clonotype. The rearrangement links TRBV6-5 to TRBJ1-2; 10 bases are a match to TRBD1. The germline gives CDR1 MNHEY, CDR2 SVGAGI. The CDR3 runs to 14 residues. V gave up 6 bases and J gave up 3 bases; unmatched junction bases: 4. The CDR3 DNA follows: TGTGCCAGCAGCACCGGGACAGGGGACTATGGCTACACCTTC. This sequence encodes CASSTGTGDYGYTF.

This clonotype was detected a few times. The chain links TRBV5-8 to TRBJ2-3, with no clear D. The CDR3 covers 14 residues. Germline CDR1 and CDR2: SGHTS and YDEGEE. The ends were cut back, 4 bases at V and 2 bases at J, with 11 bases in the middle. Here the CDR3 reads CASSPPFYTDTQYF. In DNA, the CDR3 is TGTGCCAGCAGCCCTCCCTTTTACACAGATACGCAGTATTTT.

This clonotype was counted between two and nine times. The V gene is TRBV10-3, the J gene TRBJ1-2; 9 nucleotides align to TRBD1. Germline CDR1 reads ENHRY; CDR2 reads SYGVKD. The CDR3 totals 13 residues. Trimming cost V 7 bases and J 10 bases; bases outside gene matches: 10. CDR3 residues: CAITTGGAGPYTF. The CDR3 nucleotides read TGTGCCATCACCACAGGGGGCGCCGGTCCCTACACCTTC.

The chain links TRBV19 to TRBJ2-2, with D perhaps assigned TRBD1 or TRBD2 (5 bases each). The V end was cut by 6 bases, the J end by 2 bases, with 13 bases between. Germline lookup yields CDR1 LNHDA and CDR2 SQIVND (reference sequence). This CDR3 has 15 amino acids. The CDR3 nucleotides are TGTGCCAGTAGATCGGGGCAGACTAACACCGGGGAGCTGTTTTTT. Protein product: CASRSGQTNTGELFF.

This clonotype was seen more than once but under ten times. V usage is TRBV20-1 and J usage is TRBJ2-5, with TRBD2 matching over 7 bases. Germline assignment: CDR1 DFQATT and CDR2 SNEGSKA (reference sequence). After removal of 0 bases from V and 6 bases from J, the junction contained 4 bases not matched to a gene. This CDR3 is built from 13 residues. The CDR3 bases are TGCAGTGCTAGAGATACTAGCGCAAAGACCCAGTACTTC. It translates to CSARDTSAKTQYF.

This clonotype was detected only a few times. The chain employs TRBV7-2 and TRBJ1-5; D is perhaps TRBD1 (5 bases). The CDR3 has 18 residues. Trimming removed 1 base from V and 0 bases from J, with 16 bases in between. Germline CDR1 reads SGHTA; CDR2 reads FQGNSA. CDR3 nucleotide sequence: TGTGCCAGCAGCTTAGGGGTAGGGACGGCATATAGCAATCAGCCCCAGCATTTT. Translated: CASSLGVGTAYSNQPQHF. Combining the CDR3 with reference TRBV7-2 and TRBJ1-5 gives the whole variable domain GAGVSQSPSNKVTEKGKDVELRCDPISGHTALYWYRQSLGQGLEFLIYFQGNSAPDKSGLPSDRFSAERTGGSVSTLTIQRTQQEDSAVYLCASSLGVGTAYSNQPQHFGDGTRLSIL.

This clonotype was seen ten or more times. V and J are TRBV5-1 and TRBJ1-1; maybe TRBD1 (6 bases). Trimming pared 0 bases from V and 6 bases from J, leaving 12 bases between. CDR3 length: 14 amino acids. Germline V gives CDR1 SGHRS, CDR2 YFSETQ. CDR3 nucleotides: TGCGCCAGCAGCTTGGTGCAGGGGAGCGCTGAAGCTTTCTTT. Its protein product is CASSLVQGSAEAFF. Complete variable domain (other parts from reference TRBV5-1 and TRBJ1-1): KAGVTQTPRYLIKTRGQQVTLSCSPISGHRSVSWYQQTPGQGLQFLFEYFSETQRNKGNFPGRFSGRQFSNSRSEMNVSTLELGDSALYLCASSLVQGSAEAFFGQGTRLTVV.

This clonotype was found a few times. The chain links TRBV7-8 to TRBJ2-5; D uncertain. V gave up 2 bases and J gave up 4 bases, with 8 bases separating them. CDR1 and CDR2 (germline): SGHVS, FQNEAQ. This CDR3 region has 13 residues. Here the CDR3 DNA reads TGTGCCAGCAGCTTAATAGGGTCAGAGACCCAGTACTTC. This encodes CASSLIGSETQYF.

J is TRBJ2-1 and V is TRBV20-1; D is perhaps TRBD1 or TRBD2 (5 bases each). V dropped 7 bases and J dropped 3 bases, with 13 bases sitting between them. The V gene's germline CDR1 is DFQATT and CDR2 SNEGSKA (reference sequence). The length of the CDR3 is 13 residues. The CDR3 region has the DNA TGCAGTGTTAGGGGACGCGGCTACAATGAGCAGTTCTTC. Residues: CSVRGRGYNEQFF.

This chain uses TRBV10-3 with TRBJ2-5; possibly TRBD1 or TRBD2 for D (5 bases each). The CDR3 is 15 residues long. Looked up from germline, CDR1 is ENHRY and CDR2 is SYGVKD. Trimming removed 3 bases at V and 2 bases at J, with 13 bases between. CDR3 in amino acids: CAISDSRGAQETQYF. The CDR3 DNA follows: TGTGCCATCAGTGACTCACGAGGGGCACAAGAGACCCAGTACTTC.

V usage is TRBV29-1 and J usage is TRBJ2-2; 8 nucleotides match TRBD2. The CDR3 has 14 residues. Trimming took 2 bases from V and 4 from J; bases not matched to a gene: 3. Germline-derived CDR1 and CDR2 are SQVTM and ANQGSEA. In DNA form, the CDR3 reads TGCAGCGTTGAATCCGGGAGGGTCACCGGGGAGCTGTTTTTT. Protein sequence: CSVESGRVTGELFF.

The rearrangement joins TRBV12-3 or TRBV12-4 to TRBJ2-1; D is uncertain. CDR3 length: 15 residues. V gave up 3 bases and J gave up 2 bases, with 11 bases separating them. The CDR3 region is CASSFEANPYNEQFF. CDR3 in DNA: TGTGCCAGCAGTTTCGAGGCGAACCCCTACAATGAGCAGTTCTTC.

This clonotype was counted a few times. V is TRBV5-1 and J is TRBJ2-5; D could derive from TRBD1 or TRBD2 (5 bases each). Trimming pared 9 bases from V and 4 bases from J, leaving 10 bases between. Germline CDR1 and CDR2: SGHRS and YFSETQ. The CDR3 loop spans 11 amino acids. The CDR3 coding sequence is TGCGCCACCGGGGACGGAGAGACCCAGTACTTC. Protein product: CATGDGETQYF.